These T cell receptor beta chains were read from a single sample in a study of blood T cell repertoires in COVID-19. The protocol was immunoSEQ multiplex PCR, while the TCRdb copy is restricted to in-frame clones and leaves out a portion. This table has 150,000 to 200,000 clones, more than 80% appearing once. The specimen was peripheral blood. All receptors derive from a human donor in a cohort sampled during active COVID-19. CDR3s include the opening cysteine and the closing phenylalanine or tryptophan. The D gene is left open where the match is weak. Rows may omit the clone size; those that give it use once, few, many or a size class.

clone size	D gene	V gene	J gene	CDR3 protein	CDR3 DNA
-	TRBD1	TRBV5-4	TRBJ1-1	CASRPNRGRDTEAFF	TGTGCCAGCAGGCCAAACAGGGGGCGGGATACTGAAGCTTTCTTT
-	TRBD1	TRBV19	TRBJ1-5	CASSRGQGSNQPQHF	TGTGCCAGTAGCCGGGGACAGGGAAGCAATCAGCCCCAGCATTTT
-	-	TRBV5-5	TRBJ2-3	CASSLFSPGGLTDTQYF	TGTGCCAGCAGCTTGTTTTCACCCGGAGGCCTCACAGATACGCAGTATTTT
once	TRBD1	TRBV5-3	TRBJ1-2	CARSFGTDYGYTF	TGTGCCAGAAGCTTCGGGACAGACTATGGCTACACCTTC
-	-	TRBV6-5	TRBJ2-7	CASGHGSRYEQYF	TGTGCCAGCGGGCATGGGTCCCGATACGAGCAGTACTTC
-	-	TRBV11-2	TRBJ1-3	CASETGFSGNTIYF	TGTGCCAGCGAGACAGGTTTCTCTGGAAACACCATATATTTT
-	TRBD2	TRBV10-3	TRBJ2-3	CAISESIAGADTDTQYF	TGTGCCATCAGTGAGTCGATAGCGGGGGCTGACACAGATACGCAGTATTTT
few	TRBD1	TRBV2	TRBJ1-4	CASSVDRGYEKLFF	TGTGCCAGCAGTGTAGACAGGGGGTATGAAAAACTGTTTTTT
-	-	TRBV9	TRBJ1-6	CASSAADSRALHF	TGTGCCAGCAGCGCAGCGGACAGTAGGGCCCTCCACTTT
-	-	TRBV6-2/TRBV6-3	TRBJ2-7	CASSPRLPYRDTYEQYF	TGTGCCAGCAGTCCCCGACTCCCATACAGGGATACCTACGAGCAGTACTTC
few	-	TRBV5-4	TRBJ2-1	CASSLAGVYEQFF	TGTGCCAGCAGCTTGGCGGGAGTGTATGAGCAGTTCTTC
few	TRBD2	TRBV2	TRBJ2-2	CASSLAGGPVTGELFF	TGTGCCAGCAGCCTAGCGGGGGGGCCGGTCACCGGGGAGCTGTTTTTT
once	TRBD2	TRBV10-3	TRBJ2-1	CAIRTSGGLYNEQFF	TGTGCCATCAGGACCAGCGGGGGTCTCTACAATGAGCAGTTCTTC
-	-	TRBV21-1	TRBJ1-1	CASSKVPGQGNTEAFF	TGTGCCAGCAGCAAAGTGCCGGGACAGGGGAACACTGAAGCTTTCTTT
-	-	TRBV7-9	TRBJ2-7	CASSSGHGQGEQYF	TGTGCCAGCAGCTCCGGCCATGGCCAGGGGGAGCAGTACTTC
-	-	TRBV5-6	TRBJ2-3	CASSLGQGEADTQYF	TGTGCCAGCAGCTTGGGACAAGGGGAGGCAGATACGCAGTATTTT
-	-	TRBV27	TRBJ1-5	CASSLVRDQPQHF	TGTGCCAGCAGTTTAGTCAGGGATCAGCCCCAGCATTTT
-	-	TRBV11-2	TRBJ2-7	CASSFGERYPYEQYF	TGTGCCAGCAGCTTCGGGGAAAGGTATCCCTACGAGCAGTACTTC
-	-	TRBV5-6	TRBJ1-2	CASSLEGAGYTF	TGTGCCAGCAGCTTGGAAGGGGCCGGCTACACCTTC